The 29 T cell receptor beta chains below come from one sample, sequenced in a study of cytomegalovirus exposure and HLA in healthy donors. The PCR ran on 60 Vbeta and 13 Jbeta primers. Generated by immunoSEQ multiplex PCR, the TCRdb table keeps only in-frame clones and is missing some. The sample includes 200,000 to 250,000 clones, 70% to 85% seen only once; the top ten take around 4%. Specimen: PBMCs. The origin of the receptors is a male donor in good health and CMV-seronegative.

This chain links TRBV6-5 with TRBJ2-1; TRBD2 matches at 8 bases. This CDR3 has 16 amino acids. Trimming took 2 bases from V and 7 from J; bases not matched to a gene: 10. The germline V gene encodes CDR1 MNHEY and CDR2 SVGAGI. DNA of the CDR3: TGTGCCAGCAGTTACCTGGGACTAGGTGAAGAAAATGAGCAGTTCTTC. As protein: CASSYLGLGEENEQFF.

This chain uses TRBV28 with TRBJ1-5, with D possibly TRBD1 on 6 matching bases. Germline V gene data show CDR1 as MDHEN and CDR2 as SYDVKM. V lost 6 bases and J lost 4, with 7 bases in between. This CDR3 has 12 amino acids. The DNA of the CDR3 is TGTGCCAGCAGCCAGGGGAATCAGCCCCAGCATTTT. Translated: CASSQGNQPQHF.

In regard to this clone: The germline gene is not matched at one end of the junction; a read error may be the cause. V gene TRBV7-9 combines with J gene TRBJ2-7; 7 nucleotides match TRBD1. Germline V lookup: CDR1 SEHNR, CDR2 FQNEAQ (reference sequence). This CDR3 contains 16 residues. CDR3 nucleotides: TGTTCCAGCAGCCAGCCTCCGGGACAGCAAGCCTACGAGCAGTACTTC. Amino acids: CSSSQPPGQQAYEQYF.

This clone appeared once. The chain links TRBV6-5 to TRBJ2-5; 8 bases map to TRBD1. The DNA end is more similar to TRBJ2-7, so the J call may be wrong. CDR3 size: 16 residues. In germline, CDR1 is MNHEY, CDR2 SVGAGI. CDR3 nucleotide sequence: TGTGCCAGCAGTTACTCGGACAGGGTGTTATCCTACGAGCAGTACTTC. Protein: CASSYSDRVLSYEQYF.

This clone occurred once. This sequence joins TRBV6-6 and TRBJ2-1; 7 positions agree with TRBD2. V lost 5 bases to trimming and J lost 6 bases; unmatched junction nucleotides: 13. This CDR3 comprises 16 residues. Germline assignment: CDR1 MNHNY and CDR2 SVGAGI (reference sequence). CDR3 nucleotides: TGTGCCAGCAGTCCTCCGGGACTAAGAACAGGCAATGAGCAGTTCTTC. Residues: CASSPPGLRTGNEQFF.

This clone has just one count. Its ends do not fully match the called genes, so a read error is possible. V usage is TRBV7-9 and J usage is TRBJ2-2, with D tentatively TRBD2 (6 bases). The CDR3 has 12 residues. Germline CDR1 is SEHNR and CDR2 is FQNEAQ (reference sequence). CDR3 sequence reads: CSSSRGSGELFF. The CDR3 DNA sequence: TGTTCCAGCAGTCGGGGGTCCGGGGAGCTGTTTTTT.

The genes are TRBV29-1 and TRBJ1-1; no reliable D call. Trimming shortened V by 5 bases and J by 0 bases, and 4 bases separated the two germline ends. The CDR3 length is 11 residues. From germline, CDR1 is SQVTM and CDR2 ANQGSEA. DNA of the CDR3: TGCAGCGTTCAGGTGAACACTGAAGCTTTCTTT. It specifies CSVQVNTEAFF.

The J gene is TRBJ1-4, the V gene TRBV9, with 7 nucleotides matching TRBD1. The germline V gene encodes CDR1 SGDLS and CDR2 YYNGEE. V dropped 0 bases and J dropped 6; count of bases not matched to a gene: 8. The length of the CDR3 is 16 residues. The CDR3 coding sequence is TGTGCCAGCAGCGTAGGTGGTAGGGGGCAGGATGAAAAACTGTTTTTT. This translates into CASSVGGRGQDEKLFF.

The rearrangement uses TRBV11-2 and TRBJ2-1; a weak D match, TRBD1 (6 bases). This CDR3 spans 15 amino acids. Germline V lookup: CDR1 SGHAT, CDR2 FQNNGV. Trimming removed 5 bases at V and 9 bases at J, with 20 bases between. CDR3 in DNA: TGTGCCAGCAGCCCCGGACAGTACCGCAGTGGTGAGCAGTTCTTC. Translated, it gives CASSPGQYRSGEQFF.

This chain links TRBV5-4 with TRBJ2-5, with 8 positions matching TRBD1. CDR3 size: 14 residues. V gave up 4 bases and J gave up 2 bases; unmatched junction bases: 4. Germline V gene sequence: CDR1 SGHNT, CDR2 YYREEE (reference sequence). The CDR3 loop reads CASSRGQVQETQYF. CDR3 coding DNA: TGTGCCAGCAGCCGGGGACAGGTACAAGAGACCCAGTACTTC.

This clone appeared a few times. This chain uses TRBV19 with TRBJ2-2; TRBD2 aligns across 8 bases. The CDR3 contains 16 residues. Germline CDR1 and CDR2: LNHDA and SQIVND (reference sequence). V lost 11 bases, J lost 0 bases, and 11 bases stayed unmatched. The CDR3 reads CAVEPGGPPNTGELFF. CDR3 DNA sequence: TGTGCCGTCGAACCGGGAGGGCCCCCGAACACCGGGGAGCTGTTTTTT.

This chain joins TRBV9 and TRBJ1-2, with D possibly matching TRBD1 (6 bases). This CDR3 has 15 amino acids. CDR1 and CDR2 (germline): SGDLS, YYNGEE. V lost 1 base and J lost 7, with 17 bases in between. This CDR3 reads CASSVSGQLHSGYTF. As DNA, the CDR3 is TGTGCCAGCAGCGTATCGGGACAACTGCATTCTGGCTACACCTTC.

This chain joins TRBV9 and TRBJ2-7; D possibly corresponds to TRBD1 (6 bases). V lost 4 bases and J 2 bases, leaving 16 bases between the germline ends. CDR1 is SGDLS, CDR2 YYNGEE, per germline. CDR3 length equals 15 residues. DNA of the CDR3: TGTGCCAGCAGCCCATTACAGGGTTGGGCCTACGAGCAGTACTTC. Translated: CASSPLQGWAYEQYF.

The chain links TRBV11-1 to TRBJ2-1; 10 positions agree with TRBD2. Trimming removed 5 bases from V and 13 bases from J; junction bases left unmatched: 20. In germline, CDR1 is SGHAT, CDR2 FQDESV (reference sequence). The CDR3 covers 17 residues. The CDR3 is CASSPPGAGGRGYGQFF. CDR3 bases: TGTGCCAGCAGCCCCCCCGGAGCGGGAGGGCGAGGGTATGGACAGTTCTTC.

This chain uses TRBV28 with TRBJ2-3, with 10 bases matching TRBD2. The V gene's germline CDR1 is MDHEN and CDR2 SYDVKM. This CDR3 has 16 residues. The ends lost 3 bases at V and 4 bases at J; junction bases unmatched: 7. The CDR3 coding sequence is TGTGCCAGCAGTTTTAGTGGGACTAGCGCTTCAGATACGCAGTATTTT. This gives the protein CASSFSGTSASDTQYF.

CDR3 loop: CASSIGGTQSDGYTF. CDR3 nucleotide sequence: TGTGCCAGTAGTATAGGGGGGACTCAAAGCGATGGCTACACCTTC. The chain joins TRBV19 to TRBJ1-2, with D possibly matching TRBD1 (5 bases). With 1 base removed from V and 6 bases from J, the gap between germline ends came to 15 bases. The CDR3 length is 15 residues. The germline V gene has CDR1 LNHDA and CDR2 SQIVND (reference sequence).

This clone was observed a handful of times. V gene TRBV7-8 combines with J gene TRBJ1-4; 7 nucleotides align to TRBD1. Trimming removed 3 bases from V and 3 bases from J; junction bases left unmatched: 7. From germline, CDR1 is SGHVS and CDR2 FQNEAQ. CDR3 length: 16 residues. In nucleotides, the CDR3 is TGTGCCAGCAGCTTGGGCAGGGGGTTAGCTAATGAAAAACTGTTTTTT. Its translation: CASSLGRGLANEKLFF.

The genes are TRBV7-8 and TRBJ2-7, with D possibly TRBD1 on 6 matching bases. The CDR3 consists of 18 residues. CDR1 is SGHVS, CDR2 FQNEAQ, per germline. V gave up 0 bases and J gave up 3 bases, with 21 bases separating them. The CDR3 loop is CASSLAGTRQANLYEQYF. The CDR3 nucleotides are TGTGCCAGCAGCTTAGCGGGAACTAGACAGGCCAACCTCTACGAGCAGTACTTC.

This rearrangement joins TRBV7-9 to TRBJ1-2; no reliable D call. This CDR3 has 13 residues. The germline V gene has CDR1 SEHNR and CDR2 FQNEAQ (reference sequence). Deletions cut 3 bases from V and 6 bases from J, with 11 bases between. The CDR3 coding sequence is TGTGCCAGCAGCTTCCAAGTCGGGGATGGCTACACCTTC. This sequence encodes CASSFQVGDGYTF.

The CDR3 DNA reads as TGTGCCAGCAGCTTTGGGACAGGGACCGAAGGCGAGCAGTACTTC. As protein: CASSFGTGTEGEQYF. V and J are TRBV7-9 and TRBJ2-7; 9 bases fit TRBD1. Germline CDR1 reads SEHNR; CDR2 reads FQNEAQ (reference sequence). V trimming: 3 bases; J trimming: 6 bases; junction bases outside the gene matches: 9. This CDR3 is built from 15 residues.

V is TRBV5-1 and J is TRBJ2-7, with unresolved D. The CDR3 runs to 13 residues. CDR1 and CDR2 (germline): SGHRS, YFSETQ. Deletions cut 3 bases from V and 2 bases from J, with 9 bases between. In DNA form, the CDR3 reads TGCGCCAGCAGCTCATCGGGTGCCTACGAGCAGTACTTC. Encoded protein: CASSSSGAYEQYF.

The rearrangement uses TRBV5-8 and TRBJ2-7; 10 bases are shared with TRBD1. The CDR3 contains 14 residues. Germline values: CDR1 SGHTS, CDR2 YDEGEE. Trimming at V came to 0 bases and at J to 4 bases, leaving 1 base not matched to a gene. CDR3 coding DNA: TGTGCCAGCAGCTTGGAGGGACAGGGGTACGAGCAGTACTTC. Protein: CASSLEGQGYEQYF.

V is TRBV7-3 and J is TRBJ2-1; TRBD2 is a possible D gene (5 bases). V lost 0 bases and J 5 bases, leaving 11 bases between the germline ends. Per germline, CDR1 SGHTA and CDR2 FQGTGA. The CDR3 spans 15 residues. The CDR3 sequence is CASSLTADPNNEQFF. The DNA for the CDR3 is TGTGCCAGCAGCTTAACAGCGGATCCCAACAATGAGCAGTTCTTC. The full variable domain, its missing parts supplied by reference TRBV7-3 and TRBJ2-1, is GAGVSQTPSNKVTEKGKYVELRCDPISGHTALYWYRQSLGQGPEFLIYFQGTGAADDSGLPNDRFFAVRPEGSVSTLKIQRTERGDSAVYLCASSLTADPNNEQFFGPGTRLTVL.

The J gene is TRBJ2-5, the V gene TRBV5-1, with D unresolved. Germline V lookup: CDR1 SGHRS, CDR2 YFSETQ. The length of the CDR3 is 13 residues. Trimming left V 0 bases short and J 2 bases short, with 5 bases between. Here the CDR3 DNA reads TGCGCCAGCAGCTTGGGGAGACAAGAGACCCAGTACTTC. Amino acid sequence: CASSLGRQETQYF.

This chain joins TRBV25-1 and TRBJ2-5; no firm D call. The CDR3 totals 14 residues. Looked up from germline, CDR1 is MGHDK and CDR2 is SYGVNS. V was cut by 1 base and J by 2 bases, with 8 bases left in between. CDR3 region: CASSEWALQETQYF. CDR3 sequence (DNA): TGTGCCAGCAGTGAATGGGCACTGCAAGAGACCCAGTACTTC.

The chain is built from TRBV7-6 and TRBJ2-7; a weak D match, TRBD2 (8 bases). Looked up from germline, CDR1 is SGHVS and CDR2 is FNYEAQ. The V and J ends lost 5 bases and 6 bases respectively, with 23 bases between them. The CDR3 has 16 amino acids. This CDR3 reads CASSPLSSTGTSEQYF. DNA for the CDR3: TGTGCCAGCAGCCCCCTATCTTCGACAGGGACTAGCGAGCAGTACTTC.

The chain recombines TRBV27 with TRBJ2-3; TRBD1 matches at 7 bases. The CDR3 has 15 amino acids. Trimming removed 5 bases from V and 1 base from J; junction bases left unmatched: 6. Germline lookup yields CDR1 MNHEY and CDR2 SMNVEV (reference sequence). CDR3 nucleotides: TGTGCCAGCAGTGTCCGGGACAGACGCACAGATACGCAGTATTTT. Protein sequence: CASSVRDRRTDTQYF.

The chain has TRBV28 and TRBJ1-5, with 9 positions matching TRBD1. Per the germline V gene, CDR1 is MDHEN and CDR2 is SYDVKM. Trimming took 8 bases from V and 6 from J; bases not matched to a gene: 14. This CDR3 comprises 16 residues. The CDR3 loop is CASLPTGGKGGQPQHF. The CDR3 bases are TGTGCCAGCCTCCCCACAGGGGGCAAGGGGGGTCAGCCCCAGCATTTT. Looking up the rest from reference TRBV28 and TRBJ1-5 gives the full variable domain: DVKVTQSSRYLVKRTGEKVFLECVQDMDHENMFWYRQDPGLGLRLIYFSYDVKMKEKGDIPEGYSVSREKKERFSLILESASTNQTSMYLCASLPTGGKGGQPQHFGDGTRLSIL.

This sequence joins TRBV19 and TRBJ1-5; a weak D match, TRBD1 (6 bases). The length of the CDR3 is 14 residues. The germline gives CDR1 LNHDA, CDR2 SQIVND (reference sequence). Trimming cost V 9 bases and J 6 bases, with 18 bases left between them. The CDR3 loop is CASKATGIGQPQHF. The CDR3 coding sequence is TGTGCCAGCAAAGCCACAGGGATTGGTCAGCCCCAGCATTTT.